This T cell receptor beta chain was captured in a study of shared clonotypes between healthy human individuals. Sequencing used immunoSEQ multiplex PCR; TCRdb keeps in-frame clones, though not all of them. Of roughly 550,000 clones in the sample, 95% to 96% were seen once. The V gene lost 2 bases and the J gene lost 4 bases, with 12 bases spanning the gap. CDR3 length: 14 amino acids. Germline CDR1 is SGHNT and CDR2 is YYREEE (reference sequence). CD8 cells regarded as naive lacked CD45RO, were positively chosen for CCR7, and omitted terminally differentiated effector memory CD45RA+ cells. Sequences were obtained from naive CD8+ T cells sorted from blood. The V call is TRBV5-4, the J call TRBJ2-5; D possibly corresponds to TRBD2 (5 bases). The clonotype was recovered from a woman aged 30 to 39 in good health. The CDR3 DNA is TGTGCCAGCAGCTTTGATGGTAGCGCAGAGACCCAGTACTTC. The encoded protein is CASSFDGSAETQYF.